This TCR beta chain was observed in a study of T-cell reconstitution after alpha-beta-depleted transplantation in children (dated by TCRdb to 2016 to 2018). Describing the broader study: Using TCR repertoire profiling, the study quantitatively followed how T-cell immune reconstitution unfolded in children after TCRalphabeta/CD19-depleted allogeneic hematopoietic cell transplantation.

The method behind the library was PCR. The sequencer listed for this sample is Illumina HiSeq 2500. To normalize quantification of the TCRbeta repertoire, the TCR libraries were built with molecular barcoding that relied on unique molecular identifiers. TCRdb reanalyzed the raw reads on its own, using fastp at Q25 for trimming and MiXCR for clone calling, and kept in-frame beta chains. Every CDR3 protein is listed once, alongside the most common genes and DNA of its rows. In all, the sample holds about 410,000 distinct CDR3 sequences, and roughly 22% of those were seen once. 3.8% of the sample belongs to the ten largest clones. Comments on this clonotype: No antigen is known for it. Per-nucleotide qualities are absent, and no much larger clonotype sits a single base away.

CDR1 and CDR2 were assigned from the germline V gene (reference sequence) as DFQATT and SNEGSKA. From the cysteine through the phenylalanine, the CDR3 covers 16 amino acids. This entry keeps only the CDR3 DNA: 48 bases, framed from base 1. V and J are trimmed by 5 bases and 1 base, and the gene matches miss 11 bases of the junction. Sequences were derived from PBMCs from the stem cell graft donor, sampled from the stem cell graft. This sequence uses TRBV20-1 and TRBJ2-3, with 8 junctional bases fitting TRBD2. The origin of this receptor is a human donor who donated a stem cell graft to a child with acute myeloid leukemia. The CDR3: CSALPAGEGGTDTQYF. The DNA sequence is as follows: TGCAGTGCTTTACCAGCGGGAGAGGGGGGCACAGATACGCAGTATTTT.